What follows are 21 T cell receptor beta chains derived from one specimen sequenced in a study of blood T cell repertoires in COVID-19. The method was immunoSEQ multiplex PCR; TCRdb's version includes in-frame clones alone and lacks a portion of them. The table includes roughly 170,000 clones, less than 90% detected once. The specimen was peripheral blood. The receptor set was obtained from a man between 60 and 75 years old with acute or convalescent COVID-19.

V is TRBV5-1 and J is TRBJ2-2; D remains ambiguous. Per the germline V gene, CDR1 is SGHRS and CDR2 is YFSETQ. The CDR3 covers 14 residues. The V and J ends lost 3 bases and 1 base respectively, with 7 bases between them. CDR3 in DNA: TGCGCCAGCAGCTCCACGGGGAACACCGGGGAGCTGTTTTTT. Translating it yields CASSSTGNTGELFF.

The rearrangement links TRBV7-9 to TRBJ2-1; possible D gene TRBD1, 5 bases. Germline CDR1 and CDR2: SEHNR and FQNEAQ (reference sequence). This CDR3 has 16 amino acids. V lost 1 base and J lost 5, with 15 bases in between. The CDR3 sequence: CASSLGGPPGNNEQFF. The CDR3 DNA reads as TGTGCCAGCAGCTTAGGCGGCCCCCCAGGGAACAATGAGCAGTTCTTC. The whole variable domain, filled in from reference TRBV7-9 and TRBJ2-1, reads DTGVSQNPRHKITKRGQNVTFRCDPISEHNRLYWYRQTLGQGPEFLTYFQNEAQLEKSRLLSDRFSAERPKGSFSTLEIQRTEQGDSAMYLCASSLGGPPGNNEQFFGPGTRLTVL.

The chain employs TRBV12-3 or TRBV12-4 and TRBJ2-7; TRBD1 matches 8 bases. The CDR3 loop spans 13 amino acids. The junction had 4 bases not matched to a gene; V was cut back by 6 bases and J by 3 bases. The CDR3 here is CASRRTGNYEQYF. The CDR3 region has the DNA TGTGCCAGCAGGCGGACAGGGAACTACGAGCAGTACTTC.

The rearrangement joins TRBV5-6 to TRBJ2-5, with 7 bases fitting TRBD2. With 1 base clipped from V and 1 base from J, the junction kept 4 bases outside the gene matches. Germline V CDR1 and CDR2: SGHDT, YYEEEE. The CDR3 extends over 15 amino acids. Here the CDR3 DNA reads TGTGCCAGCAGCTTGAAGGGGAGGGGCCAAGAGACCCAGTACTTC. Amino acids: CASSLKGRGQETQYF.

This chain joins TRBV24-1 and TRBJ2-6; D uncertain. Trimming took 3 bases from V and 1 from J, leaving 3 bases between them. The CDR3 length is 14 residues. CDR1 KGHDR and CDR2 SFDVKD come from the germline V gene. CDR3 sequence reads: CATSDPSGANVLTF. The CDR3 DNA is TGTGCCACCAGTGATCCATCTGGGGCCAACGTCCTGACTTTC.

This sequence joins TRBV30 and TRBJ2-7; 10 positions agree with TRBD1. The CDR3 totals 14 residues. V trimming: 2 bases; J trimming: 3 bases; junction bases outside the gene matches: 4. Germline V gene data show CDR1 as GTSNPN and CDR2 as SVGIG (reference sequence). The DNA of the CDR3 is TGTGCCTGGAGTCCCGGGACAGGGGACTACGAGCAGTACTTC. Its translation is CAWSPGTGDYEQYF.

The J gene is TRBJ1-1, the V gene TRBV11-2; D is possibly TRBD1 (5 bases). The ends were cut back, 6 bases at V and 2 bases at J, with 10 bases in the middle. The CDR3 loop spans 13 amino acids. Germline V gives CDR1 SGHAT, CDR2 FQNNGV. In DNA, the CDR3 is TGTGCCAGCAGATTCACAGGTAACACTGAAGCTTTCTTT. Protein: CASRFTGNTEAFF.

This clone was observed once. The genes are TRBV6-5 and TRBJ2-7; TRBD1 aligns across 10 bases. V dropped 5 bases and J dropped 6; count of bases not matched to a gene: 7. CDR3 length: 14 amino acids. Germline V gene data show CDR1 as MNHEY and CDR2 as SVGAGI. Written as DNA, the CDR3 is TGTGCCAGCAGTCGCGGGACAGGGGTGGTCGAGCAGTACGTC. Protein: CASSRGTGVVEQYV.

There are a few counts of this clone. The chain employs TRBV29-1 and TRBJ1-3, with D unresolved. The CDR3 is made up of 13 amino acids. V lost 4 bases to trimming and J lost 2 bases, with 9 bases between them. Germline values: CDR1 SQVTM, CDR2 ANQGSEA. The CDR3 reads CSVVGYPGNTIYF. In DNA form, the CDR3 reads TGCAGCGTTGTGGGCTACCCTGGAAACACCATATATTTT.

The J gene is TRBJ1-5, the V gene TRBV5-6, with unresolved D. With 0 bases removed from V and 5 bases from J, the gap between germline ends came to 6 bases. CDR1 SGHDT and CDR2 YYEEEE come from the germline V gene. The CDR3 runs 13 residues. The CDR3: CASSLDTDQPQHF. The CDR3 DNA is TGTGCCAGCAGCTTGGACACCGATCAGCCCCAGCATTTT.

This clone appeared many times. The V call is TRBV4-1, the J call TRBJ1-2; 8 positions agree with TRBD1. The CDR3 contains 13 residues. The ends lost 6 bases at V and 7 bases at J; junction bases unmatched: 7. Germline values: CDR1 MGHRA, CDR2 YSYEKL. CDR3 nucleotides: TGCGCCAGCAGTTTGCAGGGGGCGGGTGGCTACACCTTC. Translation gives CASSLQGAGGYTF.

The chain uses TRBV15 and TRBJ2-3, with no clear D. The CDR3 loop spans 12 amino acids. Germline lookup yields CDR1 LNHNV and CDR2 YYDKDF (reference sequence). V lost 4 bases and J lost 2, with 4 bases in between. CDR3 amino acids: CATSKHTDTQYF. DNA for the CDR3: TGTGCCACCAGCAAACACACAGATACGCAGTATTTT.

The gene calls are TRBV18 and TRBJ1-3; D perhaps matches TRBD1 (5 bases). Germline V gene data show CDR1 as KGHSH and CDR2 as LQKENI. The length of the CDR3 is 14 residues. V was cut by 3 bases and J by 0 bases, with 6 bases left in between. The CDR3 protein is CASSPDSSGNTIYF. The CDR3 DNA reads TGTGCCAGCTCACCCGACAGCTCTGGAAACACCATATATTTT.

The CDR3 nucleotides read TGCGCCAGCACCTTAGGAGGATTGATGGGCGAGCAGTACTTC. Protein product: CASTLGGLMGEQYF. The chain carries TRBV5-1 and TRBJ2-7; tentatively, D is TRBD2 (5 bases). The CDR3 covers 14 residues. The germline CDR1 and CDR2 sequences are SGHRS and YFSETQ. Trimming cost V 6 bases and J 6 bases, with 19 bases left between them.

The DNA for the CDR3 is TGCGCCAGCAGCCTTACCGACTCGCTTGCGGAGACCCAGTACTTC. This gives the protein CASSLTDSLAETQYF. The V and J genes are TRBV4-1 and TRBJ2-5, with D uncertain. The CDR3 is 15 amino acids. V lost 4 bases to trimming and J lost 5 bases, with 17 bases between them. Germline V gene lookup returns CDR1 MGHRA and CDR2 YSYEKL.

The chain employs TRBV27 and TRBJ1-5; 7 bases are a match to TRBD1. Germline V gives CDR1 MNHEY, CDR2 SMNVEV (reference sequence). This CDR3 is 15 amino acids long. Trimming took 6 bases from V and 3 from J; bases not matched to a gene: 8. The CDR3 bases are TGTGCCAGCAGACCACAGGGGAGTTACAATCAGCCCCAGCATTTT. As protein: CASRPQGSYNQPQHF.

This chain connects TRBV2 to TRBJ1-5; possibly TRBD1 for D (6 bases). Germline V gene lookup returns CDR1 SNHLY and CDR2 FYNNEI. V was cut by 1 base and J by 6 bases, with 13 bases left in between. CDR3 length: 15 amino acids. This CDR3 reads CASSEEQGGTQPQHF. The CDR3 nucleotides are TGTGCCAGCAGTGAAGAACAGGGAGGGACTCAGCCCCAGCATTTT.

The chain uses TRBV5-5 and TRBJ2-1, with D possibly being TRBD2 (5 bases). V lost 1 base to trimming and J lost 0 bases, with 11 bases between them. The CDR3 is 16 residues long. Germline lookup yields CDR1 SGHKS and CDR2 YYEKEE (reference sequence). The CDR3 spells CASSLRSGYSYNEQFF. For the CDR3, the DNA is TGTGCCAGCAGCTTGAGGAGCGGATACTCCTACAATGAGCAGTTCTTC. The variable domain in full, with the rest retrieved from reference TRBV5-5 and TRBJ2-1, is DAGVTQSPTHLIKTRGQQVTLRCSPISGHKSVSWYQQVLGQGPQFIFQYYEKEERGRGNFPDRFSARQFPNYSSELNVNALLLGDSALYLCASSLRSGYSYNEQFFGPGTRLTVL.

This chain links TRBV18 with TRBJ2-2; perhaps TRBD2 as D (5 bases). V lost 3 bases and J 8 bases, leaving 7 bases between the germline ends. The CDR3 is 12 residues long. Looked up from germline, CDR1 is KGHSH and CDR2 is LQKENI. CDR3 coding DNA: TGTGCCAGCTCACCGAGGACTGGGGAGCTGTTTTTT. It translates to CASSPRTGELFF.

The chain joins TRBV15 to TRBJ1-1; weak D call: TRBD1 (5 bases). The CDR3 has 14 amino acids. The V gene lost 6 bases and the J gene lost 2 bases, with 13 bases spanning the gap. The germline CDR1 and CDR2 sequences are LNHNV and YYDKDF (reference sequence). CDR3 sequence reads: CATRPGGRNTEAFF. The DNA for the CDR3 is TGTGCCACCAGGCCCGGGGGAAGAAACACTGAAGCTTTCTTT.

The V gene is TRBV19, the J gene TRBJ1-4; D gene unclear. V was clipped by 5 bases and J by 7 bases, with 8 bases between them. CDR3 length: 12 residues. Per germline, CDR1 LNHDA and CDR2 SQIVND (reference sequence). The CDR3 protein is CASSEYREKLFF. The CDR3 bases are TGTGCCAGTAGTGAGTACCGTGAAAAACTGTTTTTT.